The 13 T cell receptor beta chains listed next were all sequenced from one sample in a study of siplizumab effects on memory and regulatory T cells. Assay used: immunoSEQ multiplex PCR; TCRdb lists only in-frame clones, some missing. The sample holds over 35,000 clones, approximately 88% seen once. The source material was naive CD4+ T cells sorted from blood. These receptors were collected from a human donor in good health.

The rearrangement links TRBV19 to TRBJ2-6, with D possibly being TRBD2 (6 bases). Germline loops: CDR1 LNHDA, CDR2 SQIVND (reference sequence). This CDR3 has 18 amino acids. V lost 1 base, J lost 1 base, and 14 bases lay in between. CDR3 sequence reads: CASSIVLLAPSGANVLTF. The CDR3 nucleotides are TGTGCCAGTAGTATAGTCCTGCTAGCGCCGTCTGGGGCCAACGTCCTGACTTTC. Using reference TRBV19 and TRBJ2-6 for the parts outside the CDR3, the full variable domain is DGGITQSPKYLFRKEGQNVTLSCEQNLNHDAMYWYRQDPGQGLRLIYYSQIVNDFQKGDIAEGYSVSREKKESFPLTVTSAQKNPTAFYLCASSIVLLAPSGANVLTFGAGSRLTVL.

The chain carries TRBV5-1 and TRBJ1-1; TRBD1 aligns across 8 bases. The V gene end was trimmed by 4 bases and the J gene end by 5 bases; junction bases not matched to a gene: 7. The CDR3 is 14 residues long. Germline lookup yields CDR1 SGHRS and CDR2 YFSETQ. In DNA form, the CDR3 reads TGCGCCAGCAGCCGAAGACAGGGGCCAACTGAAGCTTTCTTT. It codes for CASSRRQGPTEAFF.

This clone was counted once. V gene TRBV6-1 combines with J gene TRBJ2-2; TRBD1 matches at 7 bases. V shed 6 bases and J 8 bases; nucleotides not matched to a gene: 12. The germline gives CDR1 MNHNS, CDR2 SASEGT. The CDR3 is made up of 15 amino acids. CDR3: CASSWGTANTGELFF. The CDR3 DNA sequence: TGTGCCAGCAGCTGGGGGACAGCAAATACGGGGGAGCTGTTTTTT.

V gene TRBV6-5 combines with J gene TRBJ2-3; either TRBD1 or TRBD2 may supply D (6 bases each). The V gene lost 0 bases and the J gene lost 2 bases, with 9 bases spanning the gap. The CDR3 runs to 15 residues. Germline V gene data show CDR1 as MNHEY and CDR2 as SVGAGI. The CDR3 DNA follows: TGTGCCAGCAGTTACTCAGGGGGGACCACAGATACGCAGTATTTT. It codes for CASSYSGGTTDTQYF.

The V gene is TRBV5-1, the J gene TRBJ1-2; D may be TRBD1 (6 bases). V was pared by 4 bases and J by 2 bases, with 12 bases between. Germline CDR1 and CDR2: SGHRS and YFSETQ. The CDR3 loop spans 14 amino acids. The CDR3 DNA reads as TGCGCCAGCAGCCGGGGGGCAGGGAACTATGGCTACACCTTC. This encodes CASSRGAGNYGYTF.

The chain combines TRBV6-1 with TRBJ1-2; TRBD1 might be the D (5 bases). V lost 4 bases and J lost 4, with 13 bases in between. The CDR3 is made up of 14 amino acids. The germline CDR1 and CDR2 sequences are MNHNS and SASEGT. For the CDR3, the DNA is TGTGCCAGCAGTGCTCGGGGCCGACTCTATGGCTACACCTTC. Residues: CASSARGRLYGYTF.

The chain is built from TRBV6-5 and TRBJ2-2; D is unclear. Trimming pared 0 bases from V and 7 bases from J, leaving 6 bases between. This CDR3 is 13 amino acids long. Germline CDR1 reads MNHEY; CDR2 reads SVGAGI. DNA for the CDR3: TGTGCCAGCAGTTACTCGCTCGTCGGGGAGCTGTTTTTT. It encodes CASSYSLVGELFF.

J is TRBJ2-2 and V is TRBV5-1; D is tentatively TRBD1 or TRBD2 (5 bases each). CDR1 and CDR2 (germline): SGHRS, YFSETQ. The V end was cut by 2 bases, the J end by 3 bases, with 8 bases between. This CDR3 is built from 14 residues. The CDR3 region is CASSFEGYTGELFF. The CDR3 nucleotides are TGCGCCAGCAGCTTTGAGGGGTACACCGGGGAGCTGTTTTTT.

For the CDR3, the DNA is TGTGCCAGCAGCTTGGGGACAGTTACCTACAATGAGCAGTTCTTC. Translating gives CASSLGTVTYNEQFF. This chain links TRBV11-2 with TRBJ2-1; 7 bases map to TRBD1. The CDR3 has 15 amino acids. V was clipped by 3 bases and J by 2 bases; unmatched bases: 4. Germline V gene lookup returns CDR1 SGHAT and CDR2 FQNNGV.

This CDR3 is CASNRGRDYGYTF. The CDR3 DNA reads as TGTGCCAGCAACAGGGGGCGAGACTATGGCTACACCTTC. The chain joins TRBV6-5 to TRBJ1-2, with 9 bases lining up with TRBD1. Trimming cost V 7 bases and J 3 bases; bases outside gene matches: 3. In germline, CDR1 is MNHEY, CDR2 SVGAGI. The CDR3 runs to 13 residues.

The rearrangement uses TRBV7-2 and TRBJ1-2, with D uncertain. The CDR3 is 15 amino acids. Germline assignment: CDR1 SGHTA and CDR2 FQGNSA. V was clipped by 0 bases and J by 0 bases, with 8 bases between them. This CDR3 is CASSLAPDPNYGYTF. In nucleotides, the CDR3 is TGTGCCAGCAGCTTAGCCCCCGACCCTAACTATGGCTACACCTTC.

The CDR3 DNA sequence: TGTGCCAGCAGCTTAATAAACGGACAGGGGAACACTGAAGCTTTCTTT. This codes for CASSLINGQGNTEAFF. The V call is TRBV7-9, the J call TRBJ1-1; 8 nucleotides agree with TRBD1. V was clipped by 2 bases and J by 1 base; unmatched bases: 6. This CDR3 region has 16 residues. Germline loops: CDR1 SEHNR, CDR2 FQNEAQ (reference sequence).

CDR3 DNA: TGCGCCAGCAGCCAACCTCGGCAGGGAAGAAGGACTGAAGCTTTCTTT. It specifies CASSQPRQGRRTEAFF. V is TRBV4-1 and J is TRBJ1-1; weak D call: TRBD1 (5 bases). Trimming removed 2 bases at V and 5 bases at J, with 18 bases between. In germline, CDR1 is MGHRA, CDR2 YSYEKL. The CDR3 sequence is 16 residues long.